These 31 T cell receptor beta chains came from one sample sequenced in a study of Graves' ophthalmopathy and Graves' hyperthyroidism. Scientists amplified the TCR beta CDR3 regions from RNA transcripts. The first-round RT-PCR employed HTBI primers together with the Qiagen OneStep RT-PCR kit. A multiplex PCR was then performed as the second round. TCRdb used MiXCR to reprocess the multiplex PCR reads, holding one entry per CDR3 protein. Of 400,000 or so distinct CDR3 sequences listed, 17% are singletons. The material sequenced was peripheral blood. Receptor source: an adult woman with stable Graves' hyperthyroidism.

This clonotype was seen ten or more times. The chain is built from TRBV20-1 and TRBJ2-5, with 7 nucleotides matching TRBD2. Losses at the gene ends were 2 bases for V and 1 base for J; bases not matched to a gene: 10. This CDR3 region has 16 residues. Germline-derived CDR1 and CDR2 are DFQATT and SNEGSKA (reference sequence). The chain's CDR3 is CSARKPISGVQETQYF. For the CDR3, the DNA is TGCAGTGCTAGAAAACCGATCAGCGGGGTCCAAGAGACCCAGTACTTC.

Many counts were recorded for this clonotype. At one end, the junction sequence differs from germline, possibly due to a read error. CDR3 region: CASSLGRRVFYPLF. DNA for the CDR3: TGTGCCAGCAGTCTAGGTCGCAGAGTCTTTTATCCTTTGTTC. The genes are TRBV12-3 or TRBV12-4 and TRBJ1-2; D not certain. This CDR3 comprises 14 residues.

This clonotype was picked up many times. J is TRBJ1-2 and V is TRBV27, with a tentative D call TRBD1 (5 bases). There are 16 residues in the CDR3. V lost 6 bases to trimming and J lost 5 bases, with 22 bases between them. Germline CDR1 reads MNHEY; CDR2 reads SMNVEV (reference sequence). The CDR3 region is CASSRSFGGDFYGYTF. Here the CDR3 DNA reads TGTGCCAGCAGCCGGTCCTTTGGGGGAGATTTTTATGGCTACACCTTC.

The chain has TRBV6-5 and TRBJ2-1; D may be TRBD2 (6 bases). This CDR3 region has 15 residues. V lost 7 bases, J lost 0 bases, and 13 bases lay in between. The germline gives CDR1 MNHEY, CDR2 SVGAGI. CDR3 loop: CASIWDSNSYNEQFF. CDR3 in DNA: TGTGCCAGCATTTGGGACTCCAACTCCTACAATGAGCAGTTCTTC.

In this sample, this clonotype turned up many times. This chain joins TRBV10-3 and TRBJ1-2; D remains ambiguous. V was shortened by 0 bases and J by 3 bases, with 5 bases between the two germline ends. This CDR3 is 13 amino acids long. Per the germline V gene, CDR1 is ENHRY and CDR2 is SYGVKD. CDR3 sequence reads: CAISESLDYGYTF. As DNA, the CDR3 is TGTGCCATCAGTGAGTCCCTGGACTATGGCTACACCTTC.

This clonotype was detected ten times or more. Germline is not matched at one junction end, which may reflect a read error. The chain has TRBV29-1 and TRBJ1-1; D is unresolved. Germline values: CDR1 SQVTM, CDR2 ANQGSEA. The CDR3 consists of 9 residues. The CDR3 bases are TGCAGCGTTGAAGATCGCGGGATCTTT. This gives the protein CSVEDRGIF. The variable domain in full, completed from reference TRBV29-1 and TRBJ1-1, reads SAVISQKPSRDICQRGTSLTIQCQVDSQVTMMFWYRQQPGQSLTLIATANQGSEATYESGFVIDKFPISRPNLTFSTLTVSNMSPEDSSIYLCSVEDRGIFGQGTRLTVV.

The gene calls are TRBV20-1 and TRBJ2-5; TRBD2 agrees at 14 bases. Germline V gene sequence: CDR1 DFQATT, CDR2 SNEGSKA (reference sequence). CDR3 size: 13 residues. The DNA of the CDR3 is TGCACCGGACTAGCGGGAGGCCGAGAGACCCAGTACTTC. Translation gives CTGLAGGRETQYF.

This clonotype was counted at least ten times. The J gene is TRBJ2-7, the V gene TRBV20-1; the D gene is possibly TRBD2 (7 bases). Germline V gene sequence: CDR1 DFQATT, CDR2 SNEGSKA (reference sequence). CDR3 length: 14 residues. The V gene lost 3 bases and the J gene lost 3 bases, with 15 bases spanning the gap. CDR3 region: CSASRGATIYEQYF. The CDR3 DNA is TGCAGTGCTAGTCGGGGGGCTACCATCTACGAGCAGTACTTC.

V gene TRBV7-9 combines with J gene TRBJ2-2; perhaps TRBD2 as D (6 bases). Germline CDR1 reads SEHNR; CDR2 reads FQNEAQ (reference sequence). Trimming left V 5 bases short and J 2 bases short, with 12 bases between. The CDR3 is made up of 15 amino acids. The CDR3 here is CASSPAGFNTGELFF. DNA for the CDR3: TGTGCCAGCAGCCCCGCGGGGTTTAACACCGGGGAGCTGTTTTTT.

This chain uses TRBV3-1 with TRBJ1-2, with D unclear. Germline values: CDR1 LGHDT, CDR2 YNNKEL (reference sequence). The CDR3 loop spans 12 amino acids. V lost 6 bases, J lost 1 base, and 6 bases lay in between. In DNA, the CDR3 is TGTGCCAGCAGGTCAAGTAACTATGGCTACACCTTC. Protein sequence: CASRSSNYGYTF. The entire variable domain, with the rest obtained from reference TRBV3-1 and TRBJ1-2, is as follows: DTAVSQTPKYLVTQMGNDKSIKCEQNLGHDTMYWYKQDSKKFLKIMFSYNNKELIINETVPNRFSPKSPDKAHLNLHINSLELGDSAVYFCASRSSNYGYTFGSGTRLTVV.

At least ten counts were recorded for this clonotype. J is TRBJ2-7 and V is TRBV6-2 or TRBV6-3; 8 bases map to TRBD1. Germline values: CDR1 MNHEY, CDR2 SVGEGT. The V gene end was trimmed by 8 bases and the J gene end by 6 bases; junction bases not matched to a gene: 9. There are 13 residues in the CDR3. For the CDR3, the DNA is TGTGCCAGCCGGGACAGGAGTAGTGGCGAGCAGTACTTC. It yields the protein CASRDRSSGEQYF.

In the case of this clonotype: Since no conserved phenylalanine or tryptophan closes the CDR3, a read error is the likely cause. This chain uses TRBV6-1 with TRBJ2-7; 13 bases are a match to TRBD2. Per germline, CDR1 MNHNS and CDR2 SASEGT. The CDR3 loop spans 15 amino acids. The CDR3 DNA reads TGTTCCAGCAGTAAAACTAGCGGGAGGGCCTACGAGCAGTACCTC. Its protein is CSSSKTSGRAYEQYL.

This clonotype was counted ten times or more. CDR3 DNA sequence: TGTGCCAGCAGTGATGACAGACAAGAGACCCAGTACTTC. Protein product: CASSDDRQETQYF. The chain has TRBV27 and TRBJ2-5, with a possible D match to TRBD1 (5 bases). In germline, CDR1 is MNHEY, CDR2 SMNVEV (reference sequence). Trimming shortened V by 5 bases and J by 2 bases, and 9 bases separated the two germline ends. CDR3 length equals 13 residues.

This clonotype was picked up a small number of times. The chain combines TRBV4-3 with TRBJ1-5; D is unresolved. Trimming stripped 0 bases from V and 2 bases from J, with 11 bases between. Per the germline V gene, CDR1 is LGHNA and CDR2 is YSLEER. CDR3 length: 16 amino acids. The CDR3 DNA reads TGCGCCAGCAGCCAAGAGCGGGGTGTGGGCAATCAGCCCCAGCATTTT. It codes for CASSQERGVGNQPQHF.

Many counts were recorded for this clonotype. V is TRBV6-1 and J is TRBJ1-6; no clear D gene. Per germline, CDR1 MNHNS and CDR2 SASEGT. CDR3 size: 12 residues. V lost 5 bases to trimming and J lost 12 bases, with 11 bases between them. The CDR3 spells CASSTEGKPLHF. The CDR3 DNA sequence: TGTGCCAGCAGTACAGAGGGTAAACCCCTCCACTTT.

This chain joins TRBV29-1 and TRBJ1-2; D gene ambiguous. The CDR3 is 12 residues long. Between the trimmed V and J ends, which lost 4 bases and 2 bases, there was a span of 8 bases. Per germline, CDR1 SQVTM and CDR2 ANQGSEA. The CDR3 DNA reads TGCAGCGTTGTGTGGGCCAACTATGGCTACACCTTC. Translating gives CSVVWANYGYTF.

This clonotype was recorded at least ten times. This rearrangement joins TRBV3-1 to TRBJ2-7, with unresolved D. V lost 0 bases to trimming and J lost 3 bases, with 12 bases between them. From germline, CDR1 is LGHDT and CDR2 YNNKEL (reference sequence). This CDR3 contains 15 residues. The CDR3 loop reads CASSQDLAAFYEQYF. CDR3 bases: TGTGCCAGCAGCCAAGATTTGGCGGCCTTCTACGAGCAGTACTTC.

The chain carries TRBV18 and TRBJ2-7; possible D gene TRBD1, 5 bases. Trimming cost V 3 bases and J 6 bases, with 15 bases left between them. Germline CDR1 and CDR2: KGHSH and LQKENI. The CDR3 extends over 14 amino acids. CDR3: CASSPEDKIGEQYF. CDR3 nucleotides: TGTGCCAGCTCACCCGAGGACAAGATAGGCGAGCAGTACTTC.

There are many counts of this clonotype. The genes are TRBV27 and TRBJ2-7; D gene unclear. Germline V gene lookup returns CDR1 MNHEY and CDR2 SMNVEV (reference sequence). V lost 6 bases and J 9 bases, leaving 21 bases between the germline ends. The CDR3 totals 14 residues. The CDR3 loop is CASSRTQDPVGQYF. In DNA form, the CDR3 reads TGTGCCAGCAGCCGGACCCAGGACCCCGTGGGGCAGTACTTC.

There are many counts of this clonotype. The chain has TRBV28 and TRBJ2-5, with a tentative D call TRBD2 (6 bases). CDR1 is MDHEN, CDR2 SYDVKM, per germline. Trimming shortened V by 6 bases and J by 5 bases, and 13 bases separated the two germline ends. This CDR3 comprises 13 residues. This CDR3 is CASRTSLLETQYF. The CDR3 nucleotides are TGTGCCAGCAGGACTAGTTTGTTGGAGACCCAGTACTTC.

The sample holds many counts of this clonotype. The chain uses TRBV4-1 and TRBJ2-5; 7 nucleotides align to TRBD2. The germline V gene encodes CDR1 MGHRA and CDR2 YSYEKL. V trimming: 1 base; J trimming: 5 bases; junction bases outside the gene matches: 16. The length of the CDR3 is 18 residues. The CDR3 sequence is CASSQVGLGGSREETQYF. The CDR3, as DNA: TGCGCCAGCAGCCAAGTAGGTTTAGGCGGGAGCCGCGAGGAGACCCAGTACTTC.

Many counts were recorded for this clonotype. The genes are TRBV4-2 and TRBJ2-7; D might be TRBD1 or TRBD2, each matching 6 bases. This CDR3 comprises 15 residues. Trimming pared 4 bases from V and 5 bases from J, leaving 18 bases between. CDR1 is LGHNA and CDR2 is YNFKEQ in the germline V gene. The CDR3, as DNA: TGTGCCAGCAGCCCAACGGGGGCCAACCGACACGAGCAGTACTTC. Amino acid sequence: CASSPTGANRHEQYF.

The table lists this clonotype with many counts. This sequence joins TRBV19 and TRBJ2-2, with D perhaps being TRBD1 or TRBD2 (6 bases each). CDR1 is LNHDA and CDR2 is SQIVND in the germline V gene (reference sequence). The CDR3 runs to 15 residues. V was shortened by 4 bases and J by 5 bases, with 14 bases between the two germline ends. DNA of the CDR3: TGTGCCAGTAGTACCGGGGGCAGAGTTACCGGGGAGCTGTTTTTT. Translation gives CASSTGGRVTGELFF. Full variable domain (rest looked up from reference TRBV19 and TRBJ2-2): DGGITQSPKYLFRKEGQNVTLSCEQNLNHDAMYWYRQDPGQGLRLIYYSQIVNDFQKGDIAEGYSVSREKKESFPLTVTSAQKNPTAFYLCASSTGGRVTGELFFGEGSRLTVL.

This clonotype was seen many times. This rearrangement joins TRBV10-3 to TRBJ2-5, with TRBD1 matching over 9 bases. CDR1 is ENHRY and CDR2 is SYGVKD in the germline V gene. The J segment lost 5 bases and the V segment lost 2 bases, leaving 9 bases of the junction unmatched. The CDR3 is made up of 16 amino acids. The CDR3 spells CAISETPQGAGETQYF. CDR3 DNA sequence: TGTGCCATCAGTGAGACTCCACAGGGGGCAGGGGAGACCCAGTACTTC.

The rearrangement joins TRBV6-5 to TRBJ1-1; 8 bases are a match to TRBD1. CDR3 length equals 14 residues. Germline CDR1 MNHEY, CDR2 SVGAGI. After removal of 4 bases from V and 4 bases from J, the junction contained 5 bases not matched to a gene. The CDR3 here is CASSLQGVGTEAFF. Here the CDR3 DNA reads TGTGCCAGCAGTTTACAGGGGGTTGGCACTGAAGCTTTCTTT.

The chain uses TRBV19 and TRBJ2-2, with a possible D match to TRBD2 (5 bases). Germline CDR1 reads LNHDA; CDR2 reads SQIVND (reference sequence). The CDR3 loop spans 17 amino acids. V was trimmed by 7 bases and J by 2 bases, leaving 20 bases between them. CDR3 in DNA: TGTGCCAGTAATCCAAGCGGCCTATCGGATAACACCGGGGAGCTGTTTTTT. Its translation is CASNPSGLSDNTGELFF.

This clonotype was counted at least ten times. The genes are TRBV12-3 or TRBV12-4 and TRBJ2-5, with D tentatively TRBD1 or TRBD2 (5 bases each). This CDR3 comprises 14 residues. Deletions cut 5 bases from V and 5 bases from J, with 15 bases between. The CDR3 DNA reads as TGTGCCAGCAGTATTTGGGACCGACCGGAGACCCAGTACTTC. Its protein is CASSIWDRPETQYF.

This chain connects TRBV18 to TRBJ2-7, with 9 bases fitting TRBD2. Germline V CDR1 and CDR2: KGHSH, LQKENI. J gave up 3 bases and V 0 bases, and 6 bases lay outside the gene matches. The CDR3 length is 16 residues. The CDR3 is CASSPPPSSGNYEQYF. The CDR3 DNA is TGTGCCAGCTCACCACCGCCCTCTAGCGGGAACTACGAGCAGTACTTC. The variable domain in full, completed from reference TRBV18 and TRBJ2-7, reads NAGVMQNPRHLVRRRGQEARLRCSPMKGHSHVYWYRQLPEEGLKFMVYLQKENIIDESGMPKERFSAEFPKEGPSILRIQQVVRGDSAAYFCASSPPPSSGNYEQYFGPGTRLTVT.

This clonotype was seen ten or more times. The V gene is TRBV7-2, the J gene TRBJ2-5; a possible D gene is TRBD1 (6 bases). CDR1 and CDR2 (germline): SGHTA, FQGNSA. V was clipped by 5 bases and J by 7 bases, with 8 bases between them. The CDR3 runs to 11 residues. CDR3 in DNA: TGTGCCAGCAGCGTAGGGGGGACCCAGTACTTC. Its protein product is CASSVGGTQYF.

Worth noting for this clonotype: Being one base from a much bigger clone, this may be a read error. CDR3 region: CAWSFGGSVHELYF. In nucleotides, the CDR3 is TGTGCCTGGAGTTTTGGCGGGAGCGTCCACGAGCTGTACTTC. The chain carries TRBV30 and TRBJ2-7; the match to TRBD2 covers 7 bases. Germline V gene data show CDR1 as GTSNPN and CDR2 as SVGIG (reference sequence). This CDR3 contains 14 residues.

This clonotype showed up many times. The CDR3 is CASSRQTNSYEQYF. The CDR3 bases are TGTGCCAGTAGTAGGCAGACGAACTCCTACGAGCAGTACTTC. V and J are TRBV19 and TRBJ2-7, with D uncertain. The CDR3 is 14 residues long. Trimming left V 4 bases short and J 0 bases short, with 10 bases between. Germline values: CDR1 LNHDA, CDR2 SQIVND (reference sequence). The whole variable domain, remainder taken from reference TRBV19 and TRBJ2-7, is DGGITQSPKYLFRKEGQNVTLSCEQNLNHDAMYWYRQDPGQGLRLIYYSQIVNDFQKGDIAEGYSVSREKKESFPLTVTSAQKNPTAFYLCASSRQTNSYEQYFGPGTRLTVT.